This T cell receptor beta chain was identified during a study of cytomegalovirus exposure and HLA in healthy donors. PCR was performed using 60 Vbeta and 13 Jbeta primers. Profiled with immunoSEQ multiplex PCR; TCRdb holds only in-frame clones, not every one. The sample shows 110,000 to 150,000 clones, 80% of them seen only once. Germline CDR1 is SGHDT and CDR2 is YYEEEE. The CDR3 totals 16 residues. V shed 3 bases and J shed 9 bases, with 25 bases lying between them. Comments on this clone: Its antigen is unidentified.

Study-wide findings and caveats: Researchers reported in a later analysis that a missense DCLRE1C variant was tied to TCR beta V- and J-gene trimming. Using a false discovery rate of 0.05, a later analysis showed that approximately 17,000 TCR beta sequences were associated with HLA alleles. Investigators reported about 160 TCR beta chains as tied to cytomegalovirus.

The chain links TRBV5-6 to TRBJ2-7; possibly TRBD1 for D (7 bases). This TCR was recovered from a man in his forties or fifties in good health and CMV-seronegative. Source material: PBMCs. The CDR3 DNA reads as TGTGCCAGCAGCTGGGGGGTTTTAAGACAGGGTAAGGTGCAGTACTTC. Protein product: CASSWGVLRQGKVQYF.